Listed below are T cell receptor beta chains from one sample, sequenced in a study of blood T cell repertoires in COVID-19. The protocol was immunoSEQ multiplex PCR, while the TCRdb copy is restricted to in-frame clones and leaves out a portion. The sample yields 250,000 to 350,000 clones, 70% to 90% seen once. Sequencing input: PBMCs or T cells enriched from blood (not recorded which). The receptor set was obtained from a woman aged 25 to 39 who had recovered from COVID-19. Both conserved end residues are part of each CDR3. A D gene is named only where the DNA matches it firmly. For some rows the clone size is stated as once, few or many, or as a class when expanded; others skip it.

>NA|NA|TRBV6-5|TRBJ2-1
TGTGCCAGCAGTTACATGAGGCGCAATGAGCAGTTCTTC
CASSYMRRNEQFF
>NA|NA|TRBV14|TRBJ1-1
TGTGCCGTCGGCCCCCGGGGGACTGAAGCTTTCTTT
CAVGPRGTEAFF
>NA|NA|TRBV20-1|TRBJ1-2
TGCAGTGCAAGGACGGGAAGCGCCTACACCTTC
CSARTGSAYTF
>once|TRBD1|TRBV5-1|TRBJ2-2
TGCGCCAGCAGCTTGGAGGCAGGGGGAGTCACCGGGGAGCTGTTTTTT
CASSLEAGGVTGELFF
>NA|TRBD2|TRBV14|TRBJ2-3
TGTGCCAGCGCCCGGGCGGGAGGGCCAAATACGCAGTATTTT
CASARAGGPNTQYF
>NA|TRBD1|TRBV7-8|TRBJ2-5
TGTGCCACCTTCCATTACAGGGGAACCCAGTACTTC
CATFHYRGTQYF
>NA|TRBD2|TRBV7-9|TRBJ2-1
TGTGCCAGCAGCTTAGAGCTCGCGGGGGTTGGTGAGCAGTTCTTC
CASSLELAGVGEQFF
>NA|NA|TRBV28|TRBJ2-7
TGTGCCAGCAGCGAGGGCAGGGGTGACGAGCAGTACTTC
CASSEGRGDEQYF
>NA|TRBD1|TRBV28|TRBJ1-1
TGTGCCAGCAGTGGGGTATTTTCAGGGGGCACTGAAGCTTTCTTT
CASSGVFSGGTEAFF
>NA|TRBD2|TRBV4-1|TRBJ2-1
TGCGCCAGCAGCCGCCTGACACTAGCGGGGAATGAGCAGTTCTTC
CASSRLTLAGNEQFF
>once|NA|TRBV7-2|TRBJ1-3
TGTGCCAGCAGCTCCGCCAAGACTTACTCTGGAAACACCATATATTTT
CASSSAKTYSGNTIYF
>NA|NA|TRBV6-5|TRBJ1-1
TGTGCCAGCAGTTACGGAGCGACTGAAGCTTTCTTT
CASSYGATEAFF
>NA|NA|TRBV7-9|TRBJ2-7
TGTGCCAGCAGTGGGACACGGACCTACGAGCAGTACTTC
CASSGTRTYEQYF
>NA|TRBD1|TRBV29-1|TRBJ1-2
TGCAGCGTCGCCGGGACAGGGAATCGGGGCTACACCTTC
CSVAGTGNRGYTF
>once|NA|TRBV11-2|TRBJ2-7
TGTGCCAGCAGCTTAGTGGGGGCAGGGGATCAATCCTACGAGCAGTACTTC
CASSLVGAGDQSYEQYF
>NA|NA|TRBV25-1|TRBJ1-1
TGTGCCAGCAGTGGCTCCGGGGGGGCGTGGAGCACTGAAGCTTTCTTT
CASSGSGGAWSTEAFF
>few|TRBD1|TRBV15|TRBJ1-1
TGTGCCACCAGCACGGACAGGGAAATTTCTGAAGCTTTCTTT
CATSTDREISEAFF
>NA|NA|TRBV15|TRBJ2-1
TGTGCCACCAGCCCCCGGTCGGGGGTCGATCTCAATGAGCAGTTCTTC
CATSPRSGVDLNEQFF
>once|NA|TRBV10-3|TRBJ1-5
TGTGCCATCAGTGAGGAGAGTAGCAATCAGCCCCAGCATTTT
CAISEESSNQPQHF
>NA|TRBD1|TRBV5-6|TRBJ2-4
TGTGCCAGCAGCTCCACAGGGGGCGCGACCAAAAACATTCAGTACTTC
CASSSTGGATKNIQYF
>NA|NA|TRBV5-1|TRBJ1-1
TGCGCCAGCAGCTTGGTTGGGGGCAACACTGAAGCTTTCTTT
CASSLVGGNTEAFF
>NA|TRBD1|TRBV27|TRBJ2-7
TGTGCCAGCAGTTTATCGCACGGACAGGTAACTTACGAGCAGTACTTC
CASSLSHGQVTYEQYF
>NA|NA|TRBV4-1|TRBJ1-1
TGCGCCAGCAGCCAACAAACAGGGGAAGCTTTCTTT
CASSQQTGEAFF
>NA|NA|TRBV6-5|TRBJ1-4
TGTGCCAGCAGTTACTCCGCGGGGCGCGAAAAACTGTTTTTT
CASSYSAGREKLFF
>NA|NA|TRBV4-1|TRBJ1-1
TGCGCCAGCAGCCAACCCCTTCAGGCTAACACTGAAGCTTTCTTT
CASSQPLQANTEAFF
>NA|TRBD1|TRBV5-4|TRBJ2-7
TGTGCCAGCAGCTCTTCCGGACAGGGGAACTACGAGCAGTACTTC
CASSSSGQGNYEQYF
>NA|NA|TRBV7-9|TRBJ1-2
TGTGCCAGCAGCAGGACAGACTCGGTAGGCTACACCTTC
CASSRTDSVGYTF
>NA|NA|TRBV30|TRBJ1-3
TGTGCCTGGACAGCTGGAAACACCATATATTTT
CAWTAGNTIYF